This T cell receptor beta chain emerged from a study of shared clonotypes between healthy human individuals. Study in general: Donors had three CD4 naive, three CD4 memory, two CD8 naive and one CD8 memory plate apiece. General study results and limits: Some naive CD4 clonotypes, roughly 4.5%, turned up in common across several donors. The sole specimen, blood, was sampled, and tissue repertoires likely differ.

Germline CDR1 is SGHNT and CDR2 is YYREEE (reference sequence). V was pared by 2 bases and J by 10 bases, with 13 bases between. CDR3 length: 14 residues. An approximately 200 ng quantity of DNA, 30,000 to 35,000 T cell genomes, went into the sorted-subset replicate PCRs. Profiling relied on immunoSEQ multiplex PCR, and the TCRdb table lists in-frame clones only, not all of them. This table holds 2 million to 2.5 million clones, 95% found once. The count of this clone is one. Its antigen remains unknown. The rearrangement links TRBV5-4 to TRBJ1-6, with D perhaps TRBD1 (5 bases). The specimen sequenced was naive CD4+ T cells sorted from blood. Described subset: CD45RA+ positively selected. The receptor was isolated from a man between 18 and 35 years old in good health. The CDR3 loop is CASSFRGLQSPLHF. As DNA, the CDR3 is TGTGCCAGCAGCTTTAGGGGCCTACAATCACCCCTCCACTTT.